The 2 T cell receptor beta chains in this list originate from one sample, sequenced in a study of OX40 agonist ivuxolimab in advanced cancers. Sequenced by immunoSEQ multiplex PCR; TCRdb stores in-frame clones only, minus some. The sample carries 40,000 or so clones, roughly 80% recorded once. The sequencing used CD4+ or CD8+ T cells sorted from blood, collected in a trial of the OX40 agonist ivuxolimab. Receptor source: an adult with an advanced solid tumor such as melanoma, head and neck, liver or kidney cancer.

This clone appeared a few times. The CDR3 nucleotides are TGTGCCATCAGGGTGGACAGAGACGCTGGCTACACCTTC. Residues: CAIRVDRDAGYTF. The J gene is TRBJ1-2, the V gene TRBV10-3; tentatively, D is TRBD1 (6 bases). Germline V gives CDR1 ENHRY, CDR2 SYGVKD. This CDR3 contains 13 residues. V lost 6 bases and J lost 7, with 15 bases in between.

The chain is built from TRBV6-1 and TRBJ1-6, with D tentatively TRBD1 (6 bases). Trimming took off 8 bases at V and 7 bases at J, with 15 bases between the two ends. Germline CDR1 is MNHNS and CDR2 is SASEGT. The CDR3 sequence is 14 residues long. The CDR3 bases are TGTGCCAGCTTCACACGACAGGCGAATTCACCCCTCCACTTT. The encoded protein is CASFTRQANSPLHF.